The source of this TCR beta chain is a study of blood T cells in healthy people across ages. The use of a sample-barcoded 5' primer and a J-beta primer mix characterized a second PCR of about 7 to 12 cycles. One entry per CDR3 protein results from TCRdb running MiXCR on the 5' RACE reads. The table includes 700,000 to 950,000 distinct CDR3 sequences, around 40% detected once. The trim removed 5 bases at V and 15 bases at J, leaving 5 bases unmatched. The CDR3 totals 12 residues. The germline V gene encodes CDR1 SGHTA and CDR2 FQGNSA. This TCR came from an older woman in good health. The source material was blood. The J gene is TRBJ2-4, the V gene TRBV7-2; TRBD2 agrees at 12 bases. CDR3 residues: CASSLGLAGLYF. Written as DNA, the CDR3 is TGTGCCAGCAGCCTAGGACTAGCGGGGTTGTACTTC.